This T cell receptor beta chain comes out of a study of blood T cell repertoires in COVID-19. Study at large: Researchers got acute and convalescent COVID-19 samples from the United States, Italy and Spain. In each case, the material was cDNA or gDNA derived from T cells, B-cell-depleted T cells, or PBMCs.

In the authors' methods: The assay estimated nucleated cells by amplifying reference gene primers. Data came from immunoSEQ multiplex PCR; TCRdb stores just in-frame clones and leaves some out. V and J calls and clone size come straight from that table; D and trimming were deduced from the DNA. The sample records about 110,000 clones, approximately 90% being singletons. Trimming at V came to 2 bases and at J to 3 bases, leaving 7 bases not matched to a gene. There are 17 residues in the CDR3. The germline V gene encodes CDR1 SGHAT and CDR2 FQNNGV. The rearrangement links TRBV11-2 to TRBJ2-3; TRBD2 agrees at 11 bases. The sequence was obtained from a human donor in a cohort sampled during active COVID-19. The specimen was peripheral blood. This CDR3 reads CASSLRGASGGTDTQYF. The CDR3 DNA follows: TGTGCCAGCAGCTTACGTGGGGCTAGCGGGGGGACAGATACGCAGTATTTT.